This TCR beta chain was profiled in a study of cytotoxic CD8 clonotypes in ibrutinib-treated CLL. Study outcomes and limitations: Higher circulating CD8+ T-cell counts strongly accompanied higher baseline clonality, above age-matched healthy donors.

Germline CDR1 MNHNS, CDR2 SASEGT. The CDR3 extends over 17 amino acids. The V end was cut by 3 bases, the J end by 0 bases, with 12 bases between. As concerns this clone: Its antigen is unknown.

Libraries were prepared by immunoSEQ multiplex PCR; TCRdb keeps only in-frame clonotypes and omits some of them. The sample holds about 120,000 clones, about 50% seen once. The sequence was collected from a human donor with chronic lymphocytic leukemia. The sequencing here drew on PBMCs, taken after 24 months of ibrutinib treatment. The V gene is TRBV6-1, the J gene TRBJ2-6; D ambiguous. The CDR3 sequence is CASSDPLSTSGANVLTF. CDR3 sequence (DNA): TGTGCCAGCAGTGATCCGCTTTCTACCTCTGGGGCCAACGTCCTGACTTTC.